This T cell receptor (beta chain) was observed in a study of T cells after yellow fever vaccination. Points from the study as a whole: Boosting was followed by the reappearance of most primary-vaccination clones (just under 98% CD4, about 90% CD8).

TCRdb passed the 5' RACE reads through MiXCR, listing each CDR3 protein once. Of around 29,000 distinct CDR3 sequences listed, around 5.8% are singletons. V lost 5 bases and J 2 bases, leaving 14 bases between the germline ends. Germline CDR1 is MDHEN and CDR2 is SYDVKM. The CDR3 has 15 amino acids. The chain has TRBV28 and TRBJ2-3; possible D gene TRBD2, 5 bases. Sequences were derived from PBMCs, either bulk or a sorted T-cell subset (CD4+, CD8+, memory, or dextramer-sorted; not recorded which), sampled on the day of the yellow fever booster vaccination. The sequence was collected from a man aged 25 to 40 who received the YFV17D yellow fever vaccine. CDR3 region: CASSLPETNTDTQYF. Written as DNA, the CDR3 is TGTGCCAGCAGTCTCCCCGAGACTAACACAGATACGCAGTATTTT.